This T cell receptor beta chain was identified during a study of PD-1 blockade in classical Hodgkin lymphoma. Broader study findings: Patients who responded completely had about the same baseline diversity as newly diagnosed patients. Researchers reported that CD4+ TCR diversity, though not CD8+, rose significantly by C4D1. Relative to healthy donors, newly diagnosed patients reportedly had lower baseline TCR diversity, which was reported as lower still in relapsed/refractory patients.

Exposure to brentuximab vedotin varied, and each patient had relapsed following autologous stem cell transplantation. This CDR3 is 12 amino acids long. Between the trimmed V and J ends, which lost 7 bases and 0 bases, there was a span of 5 bases. The V gene's germline CDR1 is ENHRY and CDR2 SYGVKD. In regard to this clone: Its antigen is still unknown.

Clones were read by immunoSEQ multiplex PCR, and TCRdb kept only the in-frame ones, dropping some. The sample contains about 97,000 clones, approximately 80% of which appear only once. Sequencing was performed on peripheral blood mononuclear cells (PBMCs), taken at baseline. This receptor was obtained from a human donor with classical Hodgkin lymphoma. This chain connects TRBV10-3 to TRBJ2-3; D is unclear. CDR3 sequence: CAIKPSTDTQYF. The CDR3 nucleotides read TGTGCCATCAAGCCAAGCACAGATACGCAGTATTTT.